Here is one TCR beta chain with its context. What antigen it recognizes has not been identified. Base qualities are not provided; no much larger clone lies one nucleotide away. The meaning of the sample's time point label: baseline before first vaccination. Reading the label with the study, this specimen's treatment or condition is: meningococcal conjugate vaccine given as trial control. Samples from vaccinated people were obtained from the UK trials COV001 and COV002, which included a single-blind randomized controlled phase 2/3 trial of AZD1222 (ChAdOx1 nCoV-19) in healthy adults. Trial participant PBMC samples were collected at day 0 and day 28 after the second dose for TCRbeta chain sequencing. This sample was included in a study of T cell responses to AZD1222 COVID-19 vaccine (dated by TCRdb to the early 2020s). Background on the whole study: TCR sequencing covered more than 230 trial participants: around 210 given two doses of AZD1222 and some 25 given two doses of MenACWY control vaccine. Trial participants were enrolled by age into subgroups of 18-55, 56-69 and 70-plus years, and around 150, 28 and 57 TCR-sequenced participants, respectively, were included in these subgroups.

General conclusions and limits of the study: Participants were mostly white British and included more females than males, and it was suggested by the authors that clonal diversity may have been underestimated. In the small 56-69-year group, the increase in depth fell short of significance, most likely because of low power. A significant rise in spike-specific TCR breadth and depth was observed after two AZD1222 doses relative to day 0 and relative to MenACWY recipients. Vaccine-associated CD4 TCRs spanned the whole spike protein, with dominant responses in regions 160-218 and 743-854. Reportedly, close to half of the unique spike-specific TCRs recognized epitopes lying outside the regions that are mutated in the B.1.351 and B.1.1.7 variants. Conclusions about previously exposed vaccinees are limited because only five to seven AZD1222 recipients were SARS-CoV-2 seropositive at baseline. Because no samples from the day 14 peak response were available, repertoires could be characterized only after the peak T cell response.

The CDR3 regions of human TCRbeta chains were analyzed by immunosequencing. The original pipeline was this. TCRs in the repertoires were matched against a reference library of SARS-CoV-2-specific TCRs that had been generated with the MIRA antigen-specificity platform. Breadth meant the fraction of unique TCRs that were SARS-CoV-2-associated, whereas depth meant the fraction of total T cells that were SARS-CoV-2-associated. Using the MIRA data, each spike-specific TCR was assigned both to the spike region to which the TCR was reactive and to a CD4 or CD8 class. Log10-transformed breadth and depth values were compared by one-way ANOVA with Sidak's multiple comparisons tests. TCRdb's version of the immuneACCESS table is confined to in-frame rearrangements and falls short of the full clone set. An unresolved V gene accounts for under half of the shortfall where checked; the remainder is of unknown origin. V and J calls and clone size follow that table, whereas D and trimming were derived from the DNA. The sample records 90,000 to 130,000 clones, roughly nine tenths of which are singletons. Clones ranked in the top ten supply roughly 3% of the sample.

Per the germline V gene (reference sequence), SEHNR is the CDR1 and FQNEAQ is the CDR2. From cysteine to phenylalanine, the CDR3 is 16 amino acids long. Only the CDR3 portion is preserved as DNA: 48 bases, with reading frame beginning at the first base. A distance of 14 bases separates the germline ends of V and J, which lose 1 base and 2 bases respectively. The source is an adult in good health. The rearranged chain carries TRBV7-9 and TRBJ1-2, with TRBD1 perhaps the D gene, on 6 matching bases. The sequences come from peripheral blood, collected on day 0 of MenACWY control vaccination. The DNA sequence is TGTGCCAGCAGCTTAGTGTCGGGGGGCGAAAACTATGGCTACACCTTC. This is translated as CASSLVSGGENYGYTF.